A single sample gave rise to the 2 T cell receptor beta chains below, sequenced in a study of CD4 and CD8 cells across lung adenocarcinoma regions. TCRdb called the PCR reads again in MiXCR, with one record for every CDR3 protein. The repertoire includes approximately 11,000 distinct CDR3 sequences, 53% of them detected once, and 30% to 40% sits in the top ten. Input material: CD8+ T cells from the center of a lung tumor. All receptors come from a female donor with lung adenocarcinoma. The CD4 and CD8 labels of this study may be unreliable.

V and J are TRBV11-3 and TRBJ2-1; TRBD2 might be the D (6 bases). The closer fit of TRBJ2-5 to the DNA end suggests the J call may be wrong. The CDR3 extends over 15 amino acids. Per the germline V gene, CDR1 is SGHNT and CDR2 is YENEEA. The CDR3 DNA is TGTGCCAGCAGCTTAGAGGGGACTTTCGGTGGGACCCAGTACTTC. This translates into CASSLEGTFGGTQYF.

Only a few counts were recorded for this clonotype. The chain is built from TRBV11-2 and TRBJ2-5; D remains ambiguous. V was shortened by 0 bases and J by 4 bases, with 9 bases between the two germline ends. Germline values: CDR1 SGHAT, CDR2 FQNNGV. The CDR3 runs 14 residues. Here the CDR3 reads CASSLDSQLETQYF. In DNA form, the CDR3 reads TGTGCCAGCAGCTTAGATAGTCAGTTAGAGACCCAGTACTTC.